A selection of T cell receptor beta chains follows, all from one sample in a study of cytomegalovirus exposure and HLA in healthy donors. Assay used: immunoSEQ multiplex PCR; TCRdb lists only in-frame clones, some missing. The sample carries 150,000 to 200,000 clones, around 84% recorded once. The sequenced sample was PBMCs. The receptors originated from a man in his late teens or twenties in good health and CMV-seropositive. Both conserved end residues are part of each CDR3. The D gene is left open where the match is weak. Rows may omit the clone size; those that give it use once, few, many or a size class.

D gene | clone size | J gene | V gene | CDR3 DNA | CDR3 protein
NA | NA | TRBJ1-1 | TRBV5-1 | TGCGCCAGCAGCCCCGGGGGGCCCGAAATGAACACTGAAGCTTTCTTT | CASSPGGPEMNTEAFF
NA | NA | TRBJ2-5 | TRBV30 | TGTGCCTGGAGTGTACGCAGGGGAGAGACCCAGTACTTC | CAWSVRRGETQYF
NA | few | TRBJ2-1 | TRBV5-6 | TGTGCCAGCAGTTACGGAGGTGAGCAGTTCTTC | CASSYGGEQFF
TRBD2 | once | TRBJ2-5 | TRBV5-1 | TGCGCCAGCAGCTACGGACTAGCGGGAGTTAGAGAGACCCAGTACTTC | CASSYGLAGVRETQYF
NA | NA | TRBJ1-2 | TRBV28 | TGTGCCAGCAGTTACCCCGCGGGATCCAACTATGGCTACACCTTC | CASSYPAGSNYGYTF
TRBD1 | once | TRBJ1-1 | TRBV27 | TGTGCCAGCAGCGGACAGGTCGACACTGAAGCTTTCTTT | CASSGQVDTEAFF
NA | NA | TRBJ2-6 | TRBV25-1 | TGTGCCAGCAGTGAATCCACTGGGGCCAACGTCCTGACTTTC | CASSESTGANVLTF
TRBD2 | NA | TRBJ2-3 | TRBV7-3 | TGTGCCAGCAGCCAGGGACTAGTCGGGTCAGATACGCAGTATTTT | CASSQGLVGSDTQYF
NA | NA | TRBJ2-7 | TRBV9 | TGTGCCAGCGGCAATACCTACGAGCAGTACTTC | CASGNTYEQYF
NA | once | TRBJ2-7 | TRBV28 | TGTGCCACTGCCGGAGGCGGTCCCTCGGACGAGCAGTACTTC | CATAGGGPSDEQYF
NA | NA | TRBJ2-7 | TRBV27 | TGTGCCAGCAGTTTGGGCCAGGTTTACGAGCAGTACTTC | CASSLGQVYEQYF
NA | NA | TRBJ1-1 | TRBV6-4 | TGTGCCAGCAGTGATAAGCGGGGCTCTGAAGCTTTCTTT | CASSDKRGSEAFF
TRBD1 | NA | TRBJ1-1 | TRBV4-2 | TGTGCCAGCAGTCCCGGGACAGAGACTAATTGGAACACTGAAGCTTTCTTT | CASSPGTETNWNTEAFF
TRBD2 | NA | TRBJ2-3 | TRBV6-4 | TGTGCCAGCAGTGACACAGCGACTAGCGGGACTGATACGCAGTATTTT | CASSDTATSGTDTQYF
TRBD2 | NA | TRBJ2-5 | TRBV7-3 | TGTGCCAGCAGCTCACTAGGACTAGTGGGGGAGACCCAGTACTTC | CASSSLGLVGETQYF
TRBD2 | NA | TRBJ2-7 | TRBV27 | TGTGCCAGCAGACCGAGCGGGATTTCGCCCTACGAGCAGTACTTC | CASRPSGISPYEQYF
TRBD2 | NA | TRBJ2-3 | TRBV11-2 | TGTGCCAGCATCTGGGGAGGGAGCACAGATACGCAGTATTTT | CASIWGGSTDTQYF
NA | NA | TRBJ2-1 | TRBV29-1 | TGCAGCGTCAGGCAGGGGGGCTCCTACAATGAGCAGTTCTTC | CSVRQGGSYNEQFF
NA | NA | TRBJ1-1 | TRBV20-1 | TGCAGTGCCCTACTTACTGAAGCTTTCTTT | CSALLTEAFF
TRBD1 | NA | TRBJ2-3 | TRBV14 | TGTGCCAGCAGCCCCTGGGGACAGGGCCCAGATACGCAGTATTTT | CASSPWGQGPDTQYF
TRBD2 | NA | TRBJ2-3 | TRBV29-1 | TGCAGCGGGGAACTAGCGGGAGTAACAGATACGCAGTATTTT | CSGELAGVTDTQYF
NA | NA | TRBJ2-1 | TRBV11-3 | TGTGCCAGCAGCTTAGATCTATTGGAGGGGGCGGGACCCCGGGAGCAGTTCTTC | CASSLDLLEGAGPREQFF
NA | NA | TRBJ2-3 | TRBV6-5 | TGTGCCAGCAGTTACGTCGGGAGCGGCACAGATACGCAGTATTTT | CASSYVGSGTDTQYF
NA | NA | TRBJ1-2 | TRBV5-6 | TGTGCCAGCAGCTTGGATCCAGAGGTGGCCCGGGGCTACACCTTC | CASSLDPEVARGYTF
TRBD1 | NA | TRBJ1-5 | TRBV6-6 | TGTGCCACCTACCGCGGGACAGGGAACGCCGCGGCCCAGCATTTT | CATYRGTGNAAAQHF
TRBD2 | NA | TRBJ2-5 | TRBV6-1 | TGTGCCAGCAGTGAAGCAATAGCTAGCGGGGCGGAGACCCAGTACTTC | CASSEAIASGAETQYF
TRBD1 | NA | TRBJ2-1 | TRBV6-1 | TGTGCCAGCAGTGCCGGGACAGGGTACAATGAGCAGTTCTTC | CASSAGTGYNEQFF
NA | NA | TRBJ1-3 | TRBV4-1 | TGCGCCAGCAGCCAACCAGATCGCTCTGGAAACACCATATATTTT | CASSQPDRSGNTIYF
NA | NA | TRBJ2-5 | TRBV2 | TGTGCCAGCAGTGAGCCGAGAGGGCTTGGTGAGACCCAGTACTTC | CASSEPRGLGETQYF
NA | NA | TRBJ1-4 | TRBV30 | TGTGCCTGGACAGGGTCAACTAATGAAAAACTGTTTTTT | CAWTGSTNEKLFF
NA | once | TRBJ1-5 | TRBV28 | TGTGCCAGCAGTTTATTCGCAGGTATAATGGGCAATCAGCCCCAGCATTTT | CASSLFAGIMGNQPQHF
NA | NA | TRBJ2-4 | TRBV5-1 | TGCGCCAGCAGCTTGGGAGGGCGCGGACCCCGGTTC | CASSLGGRGPRF
TRBD1 | few | TRBJ1-5 | TRBV20-1 | TGCAGTGCCAGGGGGCATCAGCCCCAGCATTTT | CSARGHQPQHF
NA | NA | TRBJ1-5 | TRBV9 | TGTGCCAGCAGCGTAGGGGGAGACTATCAGCCCCAGCATTTT | CASSVGGDYQPQHF
NA | few | TRBJ1-3 | TRBV5-1 | TGCGCCAGCAGCTATACAGGGAGTCGGGGAAACACCATATATTTT | CASSYTGSRGNTIYF
TRBD2 | NA | TRBJ2-7 | TRBV9 | TGTGCCAGCAGCGCGTACGGGGGGAGCTCCTACGAGCAGTACTTC | CASSAYGGSSYEQYF
NA | NA | TRBJ1-5 | TRBV27 | TGTGCCAGCAGTTACAACAGGGATCTTCAGCCCCAGCATTTT | CASSYNRDLQPQHF
TRBD1 | NA | TRBJ1-4 | TRBV5-1 | TGCGCCAGCAGCTTGCCGACAGGGGGTAATGAAAAACTGTTTTTT | CASSLPTGGNEKLFF
TRBD2 | NA | TRBJ2-2 | TRBV7-9 | TGTGCCAGCAGGGGACTAGCGGAAAACACCGGGGAGCTGTTTTTT | CASRGLAENTGELFF
TRBD2 | NA | TRBJ2-2 | TRBV5-4 | TGTGCCAGCAGCTTGGAAGCGGGAGAGCTGTTTTTT | CASSLEAGELFF
TRBD1 | NA | TRBJ1-5 | TRBV7-9 | TGTGCCAGCAGCTTAGGGACAGGGGGCAATCAGCCCCAGCATTTT | CASSLGTGGNQPQHF
NA | NA | TRBJ2-3 | TRBV29-1 | TGCAGCGTTGGGACAGCCTCTAGCACAGATACGCAGTATTTT | CSVGTASSTDTQYF
TRBD1 | NA | TRBJ2-1 | TRBV7-3 | TGTGCCAGCAGCTTAGCCGGACAGGGGCGGAATGAGCAGTTCTTC | CASSLAGQGRNEQFF
TRBD1 | NA | TRBJ2-2 | TRBV6-5 | TGTGCCAGCAGCCGACAGGGATACACCGGGGAGCTGTTTTTT | CASSRQGYTGELFF
TRBD2 | NA | TRBJ2-7 | TRBV30 | TGTGCCTGGAGTGCCCGGCCCGGGACTAGCGGGAGAAGGGGTTACGAGCAGTACTTC | CAWSARPGTSGRRGYEQYF
NA | NA | TRBJ2-1 | TRBV13 | TGTGCCAGCAGCTACCGGGACTCGCTGTTCTTC | CASSYRDSLFF
NA | NA | TRBJ1-2 | TRBV9 | TGTGCCAGCAGTGACGGGACACAGGCTAATGGCTACACCTTC | CASSDGTQANGYTF
TRBD2 | NA | TRBJ2-1 | TRBV6-4 | TGTGCCAGCAGTGACGGGCGGGAGGGGGATGAGCAGTTCTTC | CASSDGREGDEQFF
NA | NA | TRBJ2-7 | TRBV14 | TGTGCCAGCAGCCAAGTCGAGGGCTCCTACTACGAGCAGTACTTC | CASSQVEGSYYEQYF
NA | NA | TRBJ2-1 | TRBV5-6 | TGTGCCAGCAGCTTGTTCGGCGGATTCTACAATGAGCAGTTCTTC | CASSLFGGFYNEQFF
NA | NA | TRBJ2-3 | TRBV28 | TGTGCCAGCAGTTCCCCGGGGAGCCCCAGAGATACGCAGTATTTT | CASSSPGSPRDTQYF
TRBD2 | NA | TRBJ2-7 | TRBV7-2 | TGTGCCAGCAGCATATCTAGCGGGGTAGGCCTCTACGAGCAGTACTTC | CASSISSGVGLYEQYF
NA | NA | TRBJ2-3 | TRBV29-1 | TGCAGCGTTAGAGGTGGCACAGATACGCAGTATTTT | CSVRGGTDTQYF
NA | few | TRBJ1-2 | TRBV2 | TGTGCCAGCAGGTCTGGGGGGGCTGGAGGCTACACCTTC | CASRSGGAGGYTF
TRBD2 | NA | TRBJ2-1 | TRBV29-1 | TGCAGCGTGGGACTAGCTGATTACAATGAGCAGTTCTTC | CSVGLADYNEQFF
NA | NA | TRBJ2-1 | TRBV7-2 | TGTGCCAGCAGCTTATCATTCGGGGTTCGCAATGAGCAGTTCTTC | CASSLSFGVRNEQFF
TRBD2 | NA | TRBJ2-3 | TRBV28 | TGTGCCAGCAGTTCTAGGGCGAGGGAGGGGACAGATACGCAGTATTTT | CASSSRAREGTDTQYF
NA | NA | TRBJ1-3 | TRBV7-2 | TGTGCCAGCAGCTTAGGAGGTCTTGGAAACACCATATATTTT | CASSLGGLGNTIYF
TRBD1 | NA | TRBJ1-2 | TRBV6-5 | TGTGCCAGCAGGGAGACAGGGGGTGGCCTCGGCTACACCTTC | CASRETGGGLGYTF
NA | NA | TRBJ2-7 | TRBV6-6 | TGTGCCAGCAGTCAGTACTCCTACGAGCAGTACTTC | CASSQYSYEQYF